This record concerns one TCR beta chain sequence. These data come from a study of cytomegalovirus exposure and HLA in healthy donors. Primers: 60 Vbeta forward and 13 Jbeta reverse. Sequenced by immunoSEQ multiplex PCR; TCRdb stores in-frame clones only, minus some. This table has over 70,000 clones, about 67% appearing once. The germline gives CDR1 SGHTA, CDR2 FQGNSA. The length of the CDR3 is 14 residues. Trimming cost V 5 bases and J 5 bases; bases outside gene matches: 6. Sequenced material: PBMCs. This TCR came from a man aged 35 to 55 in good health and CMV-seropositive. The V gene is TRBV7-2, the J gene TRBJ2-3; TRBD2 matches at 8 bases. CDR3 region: CASSPAGGIDTQYF. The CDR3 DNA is TGTGCCAGCAGCCCGGCGGGGGGAATAGATACGCAGTATTTT.